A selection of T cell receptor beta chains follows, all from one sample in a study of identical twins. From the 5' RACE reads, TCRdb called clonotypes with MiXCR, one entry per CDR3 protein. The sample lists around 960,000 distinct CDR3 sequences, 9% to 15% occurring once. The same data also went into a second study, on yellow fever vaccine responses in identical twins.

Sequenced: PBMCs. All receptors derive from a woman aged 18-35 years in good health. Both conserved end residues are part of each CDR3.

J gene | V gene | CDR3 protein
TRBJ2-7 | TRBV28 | CASGLTYEQYF
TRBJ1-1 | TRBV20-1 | CSASTGRRVNTEAFF
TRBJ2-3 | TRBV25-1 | CASRLAGADTQYF
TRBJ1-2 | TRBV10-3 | CATRTDLNYGYTF
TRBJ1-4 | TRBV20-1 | CSAREPNNEKLFF
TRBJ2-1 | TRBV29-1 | CSVLGPGAVGNEQFF
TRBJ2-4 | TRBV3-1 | CASSGTDAKNIQYF
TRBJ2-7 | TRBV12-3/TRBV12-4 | CASRMGARVYEQYF
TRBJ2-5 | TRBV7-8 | CASSLSGTYQETQYF
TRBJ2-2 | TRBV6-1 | CASSEFAGGHTGELFF
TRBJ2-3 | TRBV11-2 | CASSLDGSGNTDTQYF
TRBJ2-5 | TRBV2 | CASSEAGLGWEETQYF
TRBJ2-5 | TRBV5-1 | CASSLKETQYF
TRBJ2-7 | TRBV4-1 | CASSPMGLSYEQYF
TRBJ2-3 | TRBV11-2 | CASRSDRRGSDTQYF
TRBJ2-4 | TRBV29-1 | CSAVGDVIQYF
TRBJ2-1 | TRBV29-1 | CSVDGAYNEQFF
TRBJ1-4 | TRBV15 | CATSREGLEANEKLFF
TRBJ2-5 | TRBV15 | CATSSWSGVGETQYF
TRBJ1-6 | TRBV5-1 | CASSLIQGSNSPLHF
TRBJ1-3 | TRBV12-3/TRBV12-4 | CASSHRGSGNTIYF
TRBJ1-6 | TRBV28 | CASSLRGTRNINSPLHF
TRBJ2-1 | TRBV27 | CASSKTSNEQFF
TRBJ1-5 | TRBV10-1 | CASSGNLNQPQHF
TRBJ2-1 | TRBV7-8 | CASSLEARTRWDEQFF
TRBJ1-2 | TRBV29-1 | CSVGGVFQTNYGYTF
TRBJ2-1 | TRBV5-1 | CASSPALAGAFNEQFF
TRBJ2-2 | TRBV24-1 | CATSDFVTGNTGELFF
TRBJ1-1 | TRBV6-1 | CASSERTTGSTEAFF
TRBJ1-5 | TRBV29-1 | CSVGESNQPQHF
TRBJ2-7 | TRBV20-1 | CSADPGLGLYEQYF
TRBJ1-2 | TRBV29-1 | CSVEGRGLNYGYTF
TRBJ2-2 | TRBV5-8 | CASCRLGGARDTGELFF
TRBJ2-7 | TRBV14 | CASSQEGLSSYEQYF
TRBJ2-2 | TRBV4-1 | CASSKGLAGGVPGELFF
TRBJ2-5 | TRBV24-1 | CATSGVWGLQETQYF
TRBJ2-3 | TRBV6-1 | CASSEAKTRTDTQYF
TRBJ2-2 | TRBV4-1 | CASSQDVGLNTGELFF
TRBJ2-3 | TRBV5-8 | CASSTVGTDTQYF
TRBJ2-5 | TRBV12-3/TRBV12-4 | CASSPGTGQETQYF
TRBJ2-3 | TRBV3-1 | CASSQSSADTQYF